Below are 25 T cell receptor beta chains sequenced from a single sample in a study of T cells in Graves' hyperthyroidism and ophthalmopathy. There were TCR beta CDR3 regions amplified from RNA transcripts. HTBI primers were the set used in a first-round RT-PCR of the TCR CDR3. TCRdb ran MiXCR on the multiplex PCR reads and lists one entry per CDR3 protein. The sample contains about 370,000 distinct CDR3 sequences, roughly 15% of which appear only once. The sequenced material came from blood. These receptors all stem from a woman in her sixties with Graves' ophthalmopathy.

In its sample, this clonotype was seen many times. In DNA form, the CDR3 reads TGTGCCAGCAGCCGAGTGGATACGCAGTATTTT. Protein sequence: CASSRVDTQYF. The chain employs TRBV11-2 and TRBJ2-3; D remains unclear. Germline lookup yields CDR1 SGHAT and CDR2 FQNNGV. The CDR3 runs 11 residues. V lost 5 bases and J 6 bases, leaving 6 bases between the germline ends.

This clonotype has at least ten counts. The chain uses TRBV6-1 and TRBJ2-7; the match to TRBD1 covers 12 bases. CDR1 and CDR2 (germline): MNHNS, SASEGT. CDR3 size: 16 residues. V lost 5 bases and J lost 5; bases outside the gene matches: 10. The CDR3 loop reads CASSPLGTGGRNEQYF. CDR3 DNA: TGTGCCAGCAGTCCTCTAGGGACAGGGGGCAGGAACGAGCAGTACTTC.

This clonotype showed up many times. The chain uses TRBV28 and TRBJ2-3; no firm D call. CDR3 length: 15 residues. Germline-derived CDR1 and CDR2 are MDHEN and SYDVKM. V lost 5 bases, J lost 0 bases, and 12 bases lay in between. The CDR3 DNA reads TGTGCCAGCAGTGCCGCGTATGCTAGCACAGATACGCAGTATTTT. The encoded protein is CASSAAYASTDTQYF.

As regards this clonotype: It may be a read error: a sequence one base away is much more abundant. In nucleotides, the CDR3 is TGTGCCTGGAGTTTGAGAAGGGCCGAGCAGTTCTTC. This sequence encodes CAWSLRRAEQFF. This chain connects TRBV30 to TRBJ2-7, with D uncertain. The end of the DNA aligns better with TRBJ2-1, so the J call may be wrong. From germline, CDR1 is GTSNPN and CDR2 SVGIG (reference sequence). This CDR3 contains 12 residues.

As for this clonotype: A read error may explain this, as a much larger clone is one base away. The chain recombines TRBV20-1 with TRBJ2-1; 10 nucleotides align to TRBD2. The closer fit of TRBJ2-7 to the DNA end suggests the J call may be wrong. The CDR3 consists of 16 residues. Germline values: CDR1 DFQATT, CDR2 SNEGSKA (reference sequence). The CDR3 region is CSARSRASGRHNEQYF. CDR3 in DNA: TGCAGTGCTAGATCTAGGGCTAGCGGGAGACACAATGAGCAGTACTTC.

This chain joins TRBV6-1 and TRBJ2-7; tentatively, D is TRBD2 (5 bases). CDR3 size: 16 residues. CDR1 and CDR2 from the germline V gene are MNHNS and SASEGT. V was trimmed by 1 base and J by 4 bases, leaving 17 bases between them. CDR3 nucleotides: TGTGCCAGCAGTGAAGAGGGAGCTCTATACGGGTACGAGCAGTACTTC. It specifies CASSEEGALYGYEQYF.

This clonotype occurred many times. The chain is built from TRBV30 and TRBJ2-7; 9 nucleotides align to TRBD2. The CDR3 consists of 16 residues. With V trimmed by 5 bases and J by 3 bases, 14 bases remained unmatched. The germline V gene encodes CDR1 GTSNPN and CDR2 SVGIG (reference sequence). CDR3 sequence: CAWREQGLAGIYEQYF. For the CDR3, the DNA is TGTGCCTGGCGGGAACAGGGGCTAGCGGGGATCTACGAGCAGTACTTC.

This clonotype was seen more than once but under ten times. Since a much larger clone is just one base distant, this may be a read error. The chain links TRBV5-1 to TRBJ2-7, with 11 nucleotides matching TRBD2. V dropped 0 bases and J dropped 3; count of bases not matched to a gene: 2. This CDR3 contains 15 residues. The germline V gene encodes CDR1 SGHRS and CDR2 YFSETQ. DNA of the CDR3: TGCGCCAGCAGCTTGGAGACTAGCGGGAACTACGAGCAGTACTTC. Residues: CASSLETSGNYEQYF.

This clonotype was seen at least ten times. This sequence joins TRBV7-9 and TRBJ2-5, with D possibly TRBD2 on 5 matching bases. The germline CDR1 and CDR2 sequences are SEHNR and FQNEAQ (reference sequence). V gave up 5 bases and J gave up 1 base, with 11 bases separating them. The CDR3 runs to 14 residues. Here the CDR3 DNA reads TGTGCCAGCAGCCACCCGGGATTCCAAGAGACCCAGTACTTC. Encoded protein: CASSHPGFQETQYF. The full variable domain, completed using reference TRBV7-9 and TRBJ2-5, is DTGVSQNPRHKITKRGQNVTFRCDPISEHNRLYWYRQTLGQGPEFLTYFQNEAQLEKSRLLSDRFSAERPKGSFSTLEIQRTEQGDSAMYLCASSHPGFQETQYFGPGTRLLVL.

The rearrangement uses TRBV27 and TRBJ1-5; 9 nucleotides align to TRBD1. The CDR3 is 15 amino acids. V trimming: 5 bases; J trimming: 4 bases; junction bases outside the gene matches: 6. The germline V gene encodes CDR1 MNHEY and CDR2 SMNVEV (reference sequence). CDR3 in amino acids: CASSQQGARNQPQHF. Written as DNA, the CDR3 is TGTGCCAGCAGTCAACAGGGGGCTCGAAATCAGCCCCAGCATTTT.

This clonotype has a count of ten or more. The junction and the germline gene differ at one end; a read error may be behind it. The V call is TRBV11-2, the J call TRBJ2-1, with 12 positions matching TRBD2. The V gene's germline CDR1 is SGHAT and CDR2 FQNNGV. This CDR3 is built from 19 residues. CDR3: CASSLGASGRARGYHEQFF. The CDR3 DNA follows: TGTGCCAGCAGCTTAGGTGCTAGCGGGAGGGCCCGGGGCTACCATGAGCAGTTCTTC.

Many counts were recorded for this clonotype. The V gene is TRBV12-3 or TRBV12-4, the J gene TRBJ2-7; D assignment may be TRBD1 or TRBD2 (5 bases each). V was pared by 0 bases and J by 3 bases, with 15 bases between. CDR3 size: 16 residues. CDR3 DNA: TGTGCCAGCAGTTTAGCGGTCGGGGCCGGATACTACGAGCAGTACTTC. This translates into CASSLAVGAGYYEQYF.

This clonotype was found a few times. V gene TRBV5-1 combines with J gene TRBJ2-3; 11 positions agree with TRBD2. The CDR3 is 16 residues long. J lost 2 bases, V lost 2 bases, and 4 bases had no gene match. CDR1 is SGHRS and CDR2 is YFSETQ in the germline V gene. In DNA, the CDR3 is TGCGCCAGCAGCTTCGGACTAGCGGGTACCACAGATACGCAGTATTTT. This sequence encodes CASSFGLAGTTDTQYF.

This clonotype was seen more than once but under ten times. CDR3 region: CSVTHIDRAGYKQYF. The CDR3 nucleotides are TGCAGCGTTACCCACATAGACAGGGCGGGATACAAGCAGTACTTC. The genes are TRBV29-1 and TRBJ2-7, with TRBD1 as a possible D gene (7 bases). V shed 5 bases and J shed 8 bases, with 25 bases lying between them. The CDR3 extends over 15 amino acids. The germline gives CDR1 SQVTM, CDR2 ANQGSEA.

This clonotype occurred many times. The rearrangement joins TRBV7-3 to TRBJ2-3; TRBD2 is a possible D gene (6 bases). CDR1 and CDR2 (germline): SGHTA, FQGTGA. Trimming stripped 3 bases from V and 10 bases from J, with 17 bases between. The CDR3 length is 14 residues. In DNA, the CDR3 is TGTGCCAGCAGCTTGGGGGGAATGGTGGATTCGCAGTATTTT. It is translated as CASSLGGMVDSQYF.

This clonotype was picked up many times. This chain's CDR3 is CASAASNTEAFF. The CDR3 bases are TGTGCCAGCGCCGCAAGTAACACTGAAGCTTTCTTT. This rearrangement joins TRBV18 to TRBJ1-1; D remains ambiguous. Trimming cost V 8 bases and J 2 bases, with 9 bases left between them. Germline V gene data show CDR1 as KGHSH and CDR2 as LQKENI. This CDR3 has 12 amino acids.

This chain connects TRBV7-8 to TRBJ2-5, with TRBD1 matching 8 bases. The germline gives CDR1 SGHVS, CDR2 FQNEAQ. The CDR3 runs to 14 residues. V lost 4 bases and J lost 4; bases outside the gene matches: 5. CDR3 residues: CASSSTGAAETQYF. In DNA form, the CDR3 reads TGTGCCAGCAGCTCGACAGGGGCGGCAGAGACCCAGTACTTC.

This clonotype came up a few times. With a much larger clone just one base away, this may be a read error. V is TRBV6-1 and J is TRBJ2-7; D is possibly TRBD1 or TRBD2 (5 bases each). The CDR3 extends over 14 amino acids. The ends were cut back, 4 bases at V and 3 bases at J, with 13 bases in the middle. CDR1 is MNHNS and CDR2 is SASEGT in the germline V gene. The chain's CDR3 is CASSVGVNSYEQYF. The CDR3 nucleotides are TGTGCCAGCAGTGTGGGGGTTAATAGCTACGAGCAGTACTTC.

The rearrangement joins TRBV6-1 to TRBJ2-3; unclear D gene. CDR3 length equals 14 residues. Deletions cut 6 bases from V and 2 bases from J, with 12 bases between. The germline CDR1 and CDR2 sequences are MNHNS and SASEGT. The CDR3 sequence is CASRWTQSTDTQYF. The CDR3 DNA follows: TGTGCCAGCAGGTGGACCCAATCCACAGATACGCAGTATTTT.

The rearrangement uses TRBV7-3 and TRBJ2-3; 8 nucleotides agree with TRBD2. V trimming: 4 bases; J trimming: 1 base; junction bases outside the gene matches: 7. This CDR3 is built from 16 residues. Germline values: CDR1 SGHTA, CDR2 FQGTGA. CDR3 DNA sequence: TGTGCCAGCAGCTCAAGCGGGAGTAGGGGCACAGATACGCAGTATTTT. Encoded protein: CASSSSGSRGTDTQYF.

This clonotype was detected ten times or more. The chain is built from TRBV3-1 and TRBJ1-6; D may be TRBD1 (5 bases). Germline CDR1 reads LGHDT; CDR2 reads YNNKEL (reference sequence). Trimming pared 3 bases from V and 12 bases from J, leaving 9 bases between. This CDR3 has 12 amino acids. The CDR3 DNA is TGTGCCAGCAGCCAGCGGGGCTTACCCCTCCACTTT. Its protein is CASSQRGLPLHF.

This clonotype was detected ten times or more. V is TRBV27 and J is TRBJ2-1; no clear D gene. This CDR3 has 15 residues. Per the germline V gene, CDR1 is MNHEY and CDR2 is SMNVEV (reference sequence). The V end was cut by 6 bases, the J end by 0 bases, with 12 bases between. The CDR3 DNA reads TGTGCCAGCAGACCAACAGCGAGCTCCTACAATGAGCAGTTCTTC. It is translated as CASRPTASSYNEQFF.

There are many counts of this clonotype. The genes are TRBV13 and TRBJ1-1, with 11 bases lining up with TRBD1. The CDR3 spans 16 residues. J was trimmed by 0 bases and V by 5 bases; bases with no gene match: 5. Germline lookup yields CDR1 PRHDT and CDR2 FYEKMQ (reference sequence). CDR3 nucleotide sequence: TGTGCCAGCAGCCCGGACAGGGGGCGGATGAACACTGAAGCTTTCTTT. This codes for CASSPDRGRMNTEAFF.

This clonotype was counted at least ten times. This rearrangement joins TRBV20-1 to TRBJ2-3; D possibly corresponds to TRBD2 (6 bases). There are 20 residues in the CDR3. Germline CDR1 is DFQATT and CDR2 is SNEGSKA (reference sequence). V was clipped by 0 bases and J by 9 bases, with 34 bases between them. DNA for the CDR3: TGCAGTGCTAGAGACGGATCAGCGAATAGCGGCCCCCCTCAGGCGGGGACGCAGTATTTT. Encoded protein: CSARDGSANSGPPQAGTQYF.

V and J are TRBV29-1 and TRBJ2-7; the D gene is possibly TRBD1 (6 bases). The germline V and J ends were trimmed by 7 bases and 3 bases, with 16 bases remaining between them. In germline, CDR1 is SQVTM, CDR2 ANQGSEA. The CDR3 is 13 amino acids. The CDR3 loop reads CSASGVLGYEQYF. As DNA, the CDR3 is TGCAGCGCCTCAGGGGTGCTCGGCTACGAGCAGTACTTC.